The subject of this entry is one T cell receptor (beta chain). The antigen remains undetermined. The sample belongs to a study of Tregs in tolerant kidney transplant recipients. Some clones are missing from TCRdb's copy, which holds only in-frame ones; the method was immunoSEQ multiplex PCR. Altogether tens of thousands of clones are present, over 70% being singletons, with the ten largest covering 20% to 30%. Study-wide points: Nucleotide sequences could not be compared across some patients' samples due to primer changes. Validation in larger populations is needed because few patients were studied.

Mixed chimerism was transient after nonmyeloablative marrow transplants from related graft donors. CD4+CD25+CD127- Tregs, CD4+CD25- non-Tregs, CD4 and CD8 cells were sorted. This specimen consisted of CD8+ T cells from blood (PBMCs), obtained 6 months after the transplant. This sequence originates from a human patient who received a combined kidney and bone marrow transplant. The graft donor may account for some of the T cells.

The CDR3 nucleotides read TGTGCCAGCAGTCCGGGACTAGCGGAGTACAATGAGCAGTTCTTC. Residues: CASSPGLAEYNEQFF. The chain combines TRBV6-4 with TRBJ2-1, with TRBD2 matching over 11 bases. Trimming took 5 bases from V and 4 from J; bases not matched to a gene: 4. There are 15 residues in the CDR3. CDR1 is MRHNA and CDR2 is SNTAGT in the germline V gene.